Sequencing of this T cell receptor beta chain was carried out in a study of early T cells in non-severe SARS-CoV-2 infection. Whole-study context: Sequenced material consisted of bulk RNA (from unsorted whole blood), and chains were unpaired. Overall study findings and caveats: Private and CD4 specificities were missed by VDJdb matching, which favored anti-spike CD8 responses.

In the library, individual cDNA molecules carried attached unique molecular identifiers. TCRdb itself ran the 5' RACE reads through MiXCR, one entry per CDR3 protein. The sample consists of roughly 35,000 distinct CDR3 sequences, approximately 5.3% of them appearing once. This CDR3 has 12 residues. The V and J ends lost 6 bases and 6 bases respectively, with 11 bases between them. Per germline, CDR1 MDHEN and CDR2 SYDVKM. This clonotype was seen repeatedly, ten times or more. Its specificity is unknown. This sequence was found in an adult who was a healthcare worker with PCR-confirmed SARS-CoV-2 infection or an uninfected control (not recorded which). Material: whole blood. The chain couples TRBV28 to TRBJ2-5, with D possibly matching TRBD2 (5 bases). The CDR3 protein is CASRGEVKTQYF. Here the CDR3 DNA reads TGTGCCAGCAGGGGAGAGGTGAAGACCCAGTACTTC.